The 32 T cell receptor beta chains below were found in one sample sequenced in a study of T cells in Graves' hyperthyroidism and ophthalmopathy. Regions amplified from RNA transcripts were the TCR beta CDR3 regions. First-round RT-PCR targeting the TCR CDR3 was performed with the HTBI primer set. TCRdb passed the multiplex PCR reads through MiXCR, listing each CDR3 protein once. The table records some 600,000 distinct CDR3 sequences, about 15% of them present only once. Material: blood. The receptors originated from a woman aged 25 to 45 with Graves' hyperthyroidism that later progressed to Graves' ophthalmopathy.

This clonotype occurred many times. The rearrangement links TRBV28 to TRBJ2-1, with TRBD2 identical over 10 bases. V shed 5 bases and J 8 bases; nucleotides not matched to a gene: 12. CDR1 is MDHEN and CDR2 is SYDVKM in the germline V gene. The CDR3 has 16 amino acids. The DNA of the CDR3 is TGTGCCAGCAGTCACTCAAAACTAGCGGGATCATATGAGCAGTTCTTC. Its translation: CASSHSKLAGSYEQFF.

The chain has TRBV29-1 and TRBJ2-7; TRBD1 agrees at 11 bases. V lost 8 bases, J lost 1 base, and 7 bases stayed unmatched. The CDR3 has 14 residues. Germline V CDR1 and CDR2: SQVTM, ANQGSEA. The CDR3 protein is CSCSGDRGSYEQYF. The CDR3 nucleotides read TGCAGCTGCTCGGGGGACAGGGGGTCCTACGAGCAGTACTTC.

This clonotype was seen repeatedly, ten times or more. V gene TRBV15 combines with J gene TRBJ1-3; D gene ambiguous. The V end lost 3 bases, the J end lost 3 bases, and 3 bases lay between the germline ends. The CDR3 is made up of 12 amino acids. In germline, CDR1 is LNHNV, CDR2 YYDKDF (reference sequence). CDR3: CATSSVGNTIYF. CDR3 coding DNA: TGTGCCACCAGCAGTGTTGGAAACACCATATATTTT.

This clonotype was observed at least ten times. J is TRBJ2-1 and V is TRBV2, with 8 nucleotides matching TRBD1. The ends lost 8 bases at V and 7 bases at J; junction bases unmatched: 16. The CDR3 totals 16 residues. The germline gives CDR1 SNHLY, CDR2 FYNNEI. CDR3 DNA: TGTGCCAGCTTAGGTCCTCTTAGGACAGGGACAAATGAGCAGTTCTTC. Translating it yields CASLGPLRTGTNEQFF.

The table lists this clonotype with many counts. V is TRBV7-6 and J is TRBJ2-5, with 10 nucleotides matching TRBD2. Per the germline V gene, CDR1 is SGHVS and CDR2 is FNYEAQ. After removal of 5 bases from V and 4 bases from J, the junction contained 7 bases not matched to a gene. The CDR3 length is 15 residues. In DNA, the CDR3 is TGTGCCAGCAGCCAAGGAGCGGGAGGGCCAGAGACCCAGTACTTC. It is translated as CASSQGAGGPETQYF. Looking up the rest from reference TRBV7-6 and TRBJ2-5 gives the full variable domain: GAGVSQSPRYKVTKRGQDVALRCDPISGHVSLYWYRQALGQGPEFLTYFNYEAQQDKSGLPNDRFSAERPEGSISTLTIQRTEQRDSAMYRCASSQGAGGPETQYFGPGTRLLVL.

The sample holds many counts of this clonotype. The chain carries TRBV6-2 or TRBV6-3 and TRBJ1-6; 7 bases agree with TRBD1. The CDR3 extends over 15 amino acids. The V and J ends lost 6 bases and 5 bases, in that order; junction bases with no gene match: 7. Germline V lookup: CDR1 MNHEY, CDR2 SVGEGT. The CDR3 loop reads CASRDHGTDNSPLHF. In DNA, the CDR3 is TGTGCCAGCAGGGACCATGGGACAGATAATTCACCCCTCCACTTT.

The CDR3, as DNA: TGTGCCATGCAACCTCCAAACCCCCACACAGATACGCAGTATTTT. It encodes CAMQPPNPHTDTQYF. J is TRBJ2-3 and V is TRBV7-9; D is unresolved. Trimming pared 10 bases from V and 2 bases from J, leaving 19 bases between. Germline V lookup: CDR1 SEHNR, CDR2 FQNEAQ (reference sequence). The CDR3 length is 15 residues.

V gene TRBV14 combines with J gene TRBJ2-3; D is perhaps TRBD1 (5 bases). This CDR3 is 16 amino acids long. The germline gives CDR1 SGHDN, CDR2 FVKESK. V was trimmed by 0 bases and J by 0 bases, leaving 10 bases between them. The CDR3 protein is CASSQEFQGSTDTQYF. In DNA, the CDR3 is TGTGCCAGCAGCCAAGAATTCCAGGGTAGCACAGATACGCAGTATTTT.

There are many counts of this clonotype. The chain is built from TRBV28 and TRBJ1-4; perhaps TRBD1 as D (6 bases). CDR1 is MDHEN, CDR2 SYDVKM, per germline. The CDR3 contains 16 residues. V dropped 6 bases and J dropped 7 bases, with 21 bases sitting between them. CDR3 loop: CASRHQTGSWSEKLFF. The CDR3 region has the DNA TGTGCCAGCAGGCATCAGACAGGAAGTTGGAGTGAAAAACTGTTTTTT. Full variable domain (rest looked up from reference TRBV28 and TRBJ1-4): DVKVTQSSRYLVKRTGEKVFLECVQDMDHENMFWYRQDPGLGLRLIYFSYDVKMKEKGDIPEGYSVSREKKERFSLILESASTNQTSMYLCASRHQTGSWSEKLFFGSGTQLSVL.

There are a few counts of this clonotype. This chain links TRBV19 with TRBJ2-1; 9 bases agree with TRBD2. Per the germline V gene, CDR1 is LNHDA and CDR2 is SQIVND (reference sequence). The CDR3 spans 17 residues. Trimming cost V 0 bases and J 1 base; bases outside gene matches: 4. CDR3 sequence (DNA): TGTGCCAGTAGTATAGATGGGACTAGCTCTTCCTACAATGAGCAGTTCTTC. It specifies CASSIDGTSSSYNEQFF.

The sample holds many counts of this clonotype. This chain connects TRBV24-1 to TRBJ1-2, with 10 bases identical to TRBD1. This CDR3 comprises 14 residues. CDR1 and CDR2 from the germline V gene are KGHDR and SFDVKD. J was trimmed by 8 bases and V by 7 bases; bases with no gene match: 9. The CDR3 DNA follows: TGTGCCACCAGGCCGGGACAGGGGATCGGGGGCTACACCTTC. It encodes CATRPGQGIGGYTF.

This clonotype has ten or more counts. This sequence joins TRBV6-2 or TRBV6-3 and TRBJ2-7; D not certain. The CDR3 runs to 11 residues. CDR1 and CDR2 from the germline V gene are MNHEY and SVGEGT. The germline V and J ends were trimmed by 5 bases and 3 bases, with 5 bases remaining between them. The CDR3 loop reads CASSNHYEQYF. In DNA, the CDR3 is TGTGCCAGCAGTAACCACTACGAGCAGTACTTC.

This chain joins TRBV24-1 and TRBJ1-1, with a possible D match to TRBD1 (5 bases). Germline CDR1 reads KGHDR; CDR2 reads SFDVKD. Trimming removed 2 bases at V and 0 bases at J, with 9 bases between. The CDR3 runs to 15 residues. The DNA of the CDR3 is TGTGCCACCAGTGATTCAGGGACGCTGAACACTGAAGCTTTCTTT. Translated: CATSDSGTLNTEAFF.

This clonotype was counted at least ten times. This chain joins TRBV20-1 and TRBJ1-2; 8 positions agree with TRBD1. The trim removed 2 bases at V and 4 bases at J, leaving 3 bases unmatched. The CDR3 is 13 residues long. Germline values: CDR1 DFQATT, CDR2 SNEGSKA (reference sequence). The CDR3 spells CSARNTGGYGYTF. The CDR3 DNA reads TGCAGTGCTAGAAACACAGGGGGCTATGGCTACACCTTC.

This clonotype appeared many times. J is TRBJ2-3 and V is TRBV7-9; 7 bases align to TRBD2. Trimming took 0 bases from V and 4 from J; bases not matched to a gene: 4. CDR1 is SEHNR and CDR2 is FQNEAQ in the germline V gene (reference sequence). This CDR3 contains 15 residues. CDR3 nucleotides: TGTGCCAGCAGCTTAGCCGGCGGGGGATCAGATACGCAGTATTTT. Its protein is CASSLAGGGSDTQYF.

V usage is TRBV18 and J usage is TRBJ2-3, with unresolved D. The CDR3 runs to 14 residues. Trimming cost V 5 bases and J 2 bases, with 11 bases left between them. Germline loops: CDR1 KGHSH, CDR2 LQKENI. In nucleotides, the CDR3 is TGTGCCAGCTCAACTGGGTCGTCCACAGATACGCAGTATTTT. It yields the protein CASSTGSSTDTQYF.

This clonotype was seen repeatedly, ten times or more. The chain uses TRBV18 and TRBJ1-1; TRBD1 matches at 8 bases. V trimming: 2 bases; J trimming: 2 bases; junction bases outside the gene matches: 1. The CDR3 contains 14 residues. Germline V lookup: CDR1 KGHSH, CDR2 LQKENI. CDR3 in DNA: TGTGCCAGCTCACCAACAGGGGGTAACACTGAAGCTTTCTTT. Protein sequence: CASSPTGGNTEAFF.

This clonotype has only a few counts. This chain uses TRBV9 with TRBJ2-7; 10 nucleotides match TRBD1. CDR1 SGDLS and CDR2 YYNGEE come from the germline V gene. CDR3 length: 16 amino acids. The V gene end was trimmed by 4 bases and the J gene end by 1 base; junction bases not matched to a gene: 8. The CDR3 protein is CASSPRGQGQSYEQYF. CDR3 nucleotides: TGTGCCAGCAGCCCCCGGGGACAGGGGCAATCCTACGAGCAGTACTTC.

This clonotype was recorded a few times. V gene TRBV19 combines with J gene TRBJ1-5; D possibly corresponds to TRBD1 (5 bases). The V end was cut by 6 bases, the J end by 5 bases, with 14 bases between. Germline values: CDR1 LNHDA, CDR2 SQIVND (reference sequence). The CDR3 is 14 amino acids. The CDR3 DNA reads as TGTGCCAGTAGGGCTTGGGGGATGTATCAGCCCCAGCATTTT. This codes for CASRAWGMYQPQHF.

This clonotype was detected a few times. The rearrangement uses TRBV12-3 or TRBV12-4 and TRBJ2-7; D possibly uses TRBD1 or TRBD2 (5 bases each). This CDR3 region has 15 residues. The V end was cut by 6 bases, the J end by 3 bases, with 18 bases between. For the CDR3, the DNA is TGTGCCAGCAGGGACGGGGCCTCACTTCTCTACGAGCAGTACTTC. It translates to CASRDGASLLYEQYF.

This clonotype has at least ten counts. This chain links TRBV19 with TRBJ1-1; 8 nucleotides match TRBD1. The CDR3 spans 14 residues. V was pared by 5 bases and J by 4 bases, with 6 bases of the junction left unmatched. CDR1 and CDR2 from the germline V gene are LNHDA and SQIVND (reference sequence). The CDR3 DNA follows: TGTGCCAGTAGTCCGACAGGGGAGTTCACTGAAGCTTTCTTT. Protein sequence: CASSPTGEFTEAFF.

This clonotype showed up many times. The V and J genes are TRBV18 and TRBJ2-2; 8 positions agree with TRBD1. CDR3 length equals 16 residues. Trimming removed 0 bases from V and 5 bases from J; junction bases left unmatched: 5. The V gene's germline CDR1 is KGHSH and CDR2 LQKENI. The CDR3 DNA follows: TGTGCCAGCTCACCACCGGTGGACAGGGCGACCGGGGAGCTGTTTTTT. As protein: CASSPPVDRATGELFF. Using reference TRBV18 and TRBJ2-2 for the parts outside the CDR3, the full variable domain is NAGVMQNPRHLVRRRGQEARLRCSPMKGHSHVYWYRQLPEEGLKFMVYLQKENIIDESGMPKERFSAEFPKEGPSILRIQQVVRGDSAAYFCASSPPVDRATGELFFGEGSRLTVL.

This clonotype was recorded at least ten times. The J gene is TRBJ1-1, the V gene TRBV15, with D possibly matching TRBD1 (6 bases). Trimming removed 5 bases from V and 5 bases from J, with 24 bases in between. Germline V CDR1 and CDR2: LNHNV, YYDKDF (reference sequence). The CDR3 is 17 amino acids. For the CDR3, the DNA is TGTGCCACCAGCTCCCGACAGGACAGCAGCATCATGACTGAAGCTTTCTTT. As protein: CATSSRQDSSIMTEAFF. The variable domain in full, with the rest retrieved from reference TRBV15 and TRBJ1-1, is DAMVIQNPRYQVTQFGKPVTLSCSQTLNHNVMYWYQQKSSQAPKLLFHYYDKDFNNEADTPDNFQSRRPNTSFCFLDIRSPGLGDTAMYLCATSSRQDSSIMTEAFFGQGTRLTVV.

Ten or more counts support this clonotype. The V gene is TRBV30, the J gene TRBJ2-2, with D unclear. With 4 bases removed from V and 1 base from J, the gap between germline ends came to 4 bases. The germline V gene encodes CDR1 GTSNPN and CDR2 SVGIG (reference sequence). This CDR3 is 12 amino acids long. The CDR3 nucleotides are TGTGCCTGGAACAGGAACACCGGGGAGCTGTTTTTT. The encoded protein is CAWNRNTGELFF.

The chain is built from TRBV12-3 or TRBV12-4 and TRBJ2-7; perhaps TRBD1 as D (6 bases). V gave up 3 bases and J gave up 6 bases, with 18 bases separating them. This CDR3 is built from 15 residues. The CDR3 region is CASSFQGMRGVEQYF. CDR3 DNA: TGTGCCAGCAGTTTCCAGGGGATGAGAGGAGTCGAGCAGTACTTC.

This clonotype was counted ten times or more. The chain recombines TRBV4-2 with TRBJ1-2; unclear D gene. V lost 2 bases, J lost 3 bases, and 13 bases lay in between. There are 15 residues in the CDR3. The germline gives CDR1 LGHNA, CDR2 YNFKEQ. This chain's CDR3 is CASSQSAATDYGYTF. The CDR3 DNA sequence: TGTGCCAGCAGCCAATCAGCCGCAACGGACTATGGCTACACCTTC.

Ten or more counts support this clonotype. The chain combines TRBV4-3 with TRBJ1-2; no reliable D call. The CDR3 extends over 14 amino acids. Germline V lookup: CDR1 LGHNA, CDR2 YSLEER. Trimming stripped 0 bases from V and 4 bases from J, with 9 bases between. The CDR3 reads CASSQDRAGYGYTF. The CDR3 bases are TGCGCCAGCAGCCAAGATAGGGCAGGCTATGGCTACACCTTC.

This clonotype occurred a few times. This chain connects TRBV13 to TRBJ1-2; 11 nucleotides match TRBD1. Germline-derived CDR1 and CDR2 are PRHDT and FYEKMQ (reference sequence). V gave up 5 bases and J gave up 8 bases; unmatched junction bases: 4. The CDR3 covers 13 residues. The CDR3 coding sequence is TGTGCCAGCAGCGCGGACAGGGGGCCAGGCTACACCTTC. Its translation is CASSADRGPGYTF. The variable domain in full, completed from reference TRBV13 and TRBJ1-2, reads AAGVIQSPRHLIKEKRETATLKCYPIPRHDTVYWYQQGPGQDPQFLISFYEKMQSDKGSIPDRFSAQQFSDYHSELNMSSLELGDSALYFCASSADRGPGYTFGSGTRLTVV.

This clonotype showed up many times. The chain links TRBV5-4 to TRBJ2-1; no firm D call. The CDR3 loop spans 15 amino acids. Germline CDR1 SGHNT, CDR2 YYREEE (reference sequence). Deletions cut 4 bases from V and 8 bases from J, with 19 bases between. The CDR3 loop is CASSPDTSYGDEQFF. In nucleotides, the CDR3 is TGTGCCAGCAGCCCCGACACCTCGTATGGGGATGAGCAGTTCTTC. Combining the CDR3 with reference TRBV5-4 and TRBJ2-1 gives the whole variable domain ETGVTQSPTHLIKTRGQQVTLRCSSQSGHNTVSWYQQALGQGPQFIFQYYREEENGRGNFPPRFSGLQFPNYSSELNVNALELDDSALYLCASSPDTSYGDEQFFGPGTRLTVL.

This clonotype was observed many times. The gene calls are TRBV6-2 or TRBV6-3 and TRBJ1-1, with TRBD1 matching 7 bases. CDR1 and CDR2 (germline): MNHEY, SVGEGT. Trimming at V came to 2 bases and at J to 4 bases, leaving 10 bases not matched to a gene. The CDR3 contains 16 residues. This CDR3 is CASSYDRVVLGTEAFF. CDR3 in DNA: TGTGCCAGCAGTTACGACAGGGTCGTGTTGGGCACTGAAGCTTTCTTT.

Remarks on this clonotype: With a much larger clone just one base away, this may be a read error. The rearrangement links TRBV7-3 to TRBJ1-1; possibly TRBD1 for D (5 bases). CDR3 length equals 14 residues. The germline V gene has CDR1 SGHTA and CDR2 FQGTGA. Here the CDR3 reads CAGSRDGHTTEAFF. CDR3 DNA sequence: TGTGCCGGCAGCCGGGACGGACACACCACTGAAGCTTTCTTT. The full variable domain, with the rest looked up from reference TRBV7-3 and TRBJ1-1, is GAGVSQTPSNKVTEKGKYVELRCDPISGHTALYWYRQSLGQGPEFLIYFQGTGAADDSGLPNDRFFAVRPEGSVSTLKIQRTERGDSAVYLCAGSRDGHTTEAFFGQGTRLTVV.

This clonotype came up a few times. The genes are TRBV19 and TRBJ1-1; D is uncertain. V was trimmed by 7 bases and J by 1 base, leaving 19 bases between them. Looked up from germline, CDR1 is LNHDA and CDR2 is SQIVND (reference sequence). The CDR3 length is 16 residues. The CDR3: CASTAYSGQANTEAFF. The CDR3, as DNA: TGTGCCAGTACCGCTTACTCCGGGCAGGCGAACACTGAAGCTTTCTTT.